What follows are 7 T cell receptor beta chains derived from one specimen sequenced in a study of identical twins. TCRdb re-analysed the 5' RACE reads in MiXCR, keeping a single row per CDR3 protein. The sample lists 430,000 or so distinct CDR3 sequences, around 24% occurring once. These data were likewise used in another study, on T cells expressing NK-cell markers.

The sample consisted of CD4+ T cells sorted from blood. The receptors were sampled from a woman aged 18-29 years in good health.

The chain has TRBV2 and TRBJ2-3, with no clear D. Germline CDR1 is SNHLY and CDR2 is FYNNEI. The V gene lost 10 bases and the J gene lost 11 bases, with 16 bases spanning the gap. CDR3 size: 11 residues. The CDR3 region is CAKADESGQYF. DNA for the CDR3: TGTGCCAAGGCGGACGAATCGGGGCAGTATTTT.

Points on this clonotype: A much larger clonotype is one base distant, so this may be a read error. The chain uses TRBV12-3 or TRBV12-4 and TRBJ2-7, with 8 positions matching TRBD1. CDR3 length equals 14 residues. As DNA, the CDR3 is TGTGCCAGCACCCCGGACAGGGCTACTTACGAGCAGTGCTTC. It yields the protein CASTPDRATYEQCF.

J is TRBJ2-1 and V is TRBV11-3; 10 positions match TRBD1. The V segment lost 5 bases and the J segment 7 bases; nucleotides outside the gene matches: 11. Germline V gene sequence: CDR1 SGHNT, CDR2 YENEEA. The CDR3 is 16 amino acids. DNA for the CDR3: TGTGCCAGCAGCGCCGGGACGACAGGGGGCTTGAATGAGCAGTTCTTC. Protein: CASSAGTTGGLNEQFF.

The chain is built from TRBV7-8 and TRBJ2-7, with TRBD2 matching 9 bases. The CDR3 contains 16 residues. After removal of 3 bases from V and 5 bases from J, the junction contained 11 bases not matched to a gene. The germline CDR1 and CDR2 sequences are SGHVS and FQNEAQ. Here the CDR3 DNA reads TGTGCCAGCAGCTTCCCTTCTAGCGGGATGAGGGACGAGCAGTACTTC. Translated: CASSFPSSGMRDEQYF.

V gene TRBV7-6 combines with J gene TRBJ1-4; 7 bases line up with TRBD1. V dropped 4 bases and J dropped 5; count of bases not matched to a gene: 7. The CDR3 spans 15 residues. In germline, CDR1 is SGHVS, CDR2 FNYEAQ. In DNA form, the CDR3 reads TGTGCCAGCAGCTCAGGGACAGCCAAAAATGAAAAACTGTTTTTT. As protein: CASSSGTAKNEKLFF.

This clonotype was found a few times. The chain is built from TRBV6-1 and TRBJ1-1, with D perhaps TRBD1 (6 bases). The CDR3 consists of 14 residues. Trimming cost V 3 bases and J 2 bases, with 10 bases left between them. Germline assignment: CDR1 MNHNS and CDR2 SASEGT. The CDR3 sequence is CASSDGTLNTEAFF. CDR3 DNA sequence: TGTGCCAGCAGTGATGGGACATTAAACACTGAAGCTTTCTTT.

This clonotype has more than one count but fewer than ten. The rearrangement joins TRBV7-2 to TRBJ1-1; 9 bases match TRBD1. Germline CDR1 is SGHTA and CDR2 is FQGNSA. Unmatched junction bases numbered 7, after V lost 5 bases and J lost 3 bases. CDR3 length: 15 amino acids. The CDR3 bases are TGTGCCAGCAGCATGGGACAGGGATGGGACACTGAAGCTTTCTTT. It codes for CASSMGQGWDTEAFF.